The clone carrying this T cell receptor (beta chain) was seen at least ten times. The antigen is unknown. The entry originates in a study of Graves' ophthalmopathy and Graves' hyperthyroidism. Study as a whole: Hyperthyroidism showing no ophthalmopathy within 18 months of follow-up was stable. Study-wide results and caveats: With less than 90% sensitivity and 70% to 82% specificity, a 13-signature model separated ophthalmopathy from stable hyperthyroidism.

Researchers took RNA transcripts and amplified TCR beta CDR3 regions from them. HTBI primers were employed in first-round RT-PCR, then a second-round multiplex PCR followed. Using its own MiXCR run on the multiplex PCR reads, TCRdb lists one record per CDR3 protein. The sample includes approximately 1.2 million distinct CDR3 sequences, less than 45% seen only once; the top ten take over 8.5%. The CDR3 runs to 12 residues. CDR1 and CDR2 from the germline V gene are LNHDA and SQIVND (reference sequence). Trimming stripped 7 bases from V and 4 bases from J, with 8 bases between. This TCR came from an adult man with Graves' hyperthyroidism. The rearrangement links TRBV19 to TRBJ1-5; D remains ambiguous. Material for sequencing was peripheral blood or thyroid tissue (not recorded which). The CDR3 coding sequence is TGTGCCAGTAAATTCAGAAATCAGCCCCAGCATTTT. It specifies CASKFRNQPQHF.